This T cell receptor (beta chain) derives from a study of T cell repertoires in cytomegalovirus infection. Background on the study: Evidence of both CMV infection and a matching HLA type came from public TCR beta signatures. Study-wide results and limits: Using cumulative public TCR beta family frequency, the authors identified those who carried CMV together with the relevant HLA. The ex vivo response showed dominance by HLA-C-restricted CMV-specific TCR beta clonotypes.

A single record per CDR3 protein comes from TCRdb applying MiXCR to the reads. The sample records under 600,000 distinct CDR3 sequences, approximately 15% being singletons. This clonotype was detected ten times or more. Its target is unknown. V lost 7 bases to trimming and J lost 0 bases, with 15 bases between them. Germline loops: CDR1 SGHVS, CDR2 FQNEAQ. The CDR3 spans 16 residues. The rearrangement joins TRBV7-8 to TRBJ1-4, with D perhaps matching TRBD1 (6 bases). This receptor was taken from a human donor in good health (CMV status not recorded). Some clones in this sample may be carry-over from other donors' samples. Sequenced: CD8+ T cells from PBMCs. The CDR3, as DNA: TGTGCCAGCACCCGCCGAGGGGGGGCAACTAATGAAAAACTGTTTTTT. It yields the protein CASTRRGGATNEKLFF.